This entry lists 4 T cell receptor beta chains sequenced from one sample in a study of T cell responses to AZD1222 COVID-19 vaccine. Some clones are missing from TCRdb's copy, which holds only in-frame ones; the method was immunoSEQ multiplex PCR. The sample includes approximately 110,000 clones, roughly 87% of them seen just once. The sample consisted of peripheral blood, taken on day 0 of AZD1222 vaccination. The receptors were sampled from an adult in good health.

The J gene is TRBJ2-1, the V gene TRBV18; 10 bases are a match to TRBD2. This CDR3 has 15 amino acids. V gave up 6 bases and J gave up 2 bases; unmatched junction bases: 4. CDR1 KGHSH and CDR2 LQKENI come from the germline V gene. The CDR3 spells CASSLAGVTYNEQFF. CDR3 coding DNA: TGTGCCAGCTCCCTAGCGGGGGTTACCTACAATGAGCAGTTCTTC.

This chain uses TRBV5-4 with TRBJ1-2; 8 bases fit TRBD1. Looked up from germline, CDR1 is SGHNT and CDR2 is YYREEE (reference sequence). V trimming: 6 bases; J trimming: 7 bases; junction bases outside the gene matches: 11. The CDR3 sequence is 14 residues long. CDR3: CASNPKGTGGGYTF. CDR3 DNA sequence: TGTGCCAGCAACCCCAAGGGGACAGGCGGTGGCTACACCTTC.

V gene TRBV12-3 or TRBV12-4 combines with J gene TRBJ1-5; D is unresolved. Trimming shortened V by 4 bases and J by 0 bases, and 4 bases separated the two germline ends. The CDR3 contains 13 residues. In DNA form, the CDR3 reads TGTGCCAGCAGTTCGGATAGCAATCAGCCCCAGCATTTT. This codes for CASSSDSNQPQHF.

This CDR3 is CASSFFLPAGGEAGELFF. CDR3 in DNA: TGTGCCAGCAGCTTCTTCCTCCCTGCAGGGGGCGAGGCCGGGGAGCTGTTTTTT. The rearrangement links TRBV11-2 to TRBJ2-2; 8 nucleotides align to TRBD1. Trimming removed 3 bases from V and 6 bases from J; junction bases left unmatched: 15. There are 18 residues in the CDR3. The germline CDR1 and CDR2 sequences are SGHAT and FQNNGV.